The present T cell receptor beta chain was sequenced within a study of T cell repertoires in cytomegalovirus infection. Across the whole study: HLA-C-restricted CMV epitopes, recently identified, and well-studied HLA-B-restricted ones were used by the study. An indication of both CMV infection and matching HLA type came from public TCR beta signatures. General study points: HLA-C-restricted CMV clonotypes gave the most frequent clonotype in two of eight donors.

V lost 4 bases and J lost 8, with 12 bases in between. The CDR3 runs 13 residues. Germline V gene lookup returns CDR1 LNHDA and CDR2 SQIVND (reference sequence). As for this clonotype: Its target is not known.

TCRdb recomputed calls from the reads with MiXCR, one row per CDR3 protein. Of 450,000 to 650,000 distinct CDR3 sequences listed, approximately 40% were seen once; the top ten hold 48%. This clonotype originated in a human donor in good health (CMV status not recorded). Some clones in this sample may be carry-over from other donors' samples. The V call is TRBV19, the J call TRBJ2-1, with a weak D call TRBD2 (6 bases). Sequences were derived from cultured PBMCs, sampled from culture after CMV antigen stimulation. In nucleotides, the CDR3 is TGTGCCAGTAGTAGATTGCGGGGCGATGAGCAGTTCTTC. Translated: CASSRLRGDEQFF. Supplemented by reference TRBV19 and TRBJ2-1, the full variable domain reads DGGITQSPKYLFRKEGQNVTLSCEQNLNHDAMYWYRQDPGQGLRLIYYSQIVNDFQKGDIAEGYSVSREKKESFPLTVTSAQKNPTAFYLCASSRLRGDEQFFGPGTRLTVL.